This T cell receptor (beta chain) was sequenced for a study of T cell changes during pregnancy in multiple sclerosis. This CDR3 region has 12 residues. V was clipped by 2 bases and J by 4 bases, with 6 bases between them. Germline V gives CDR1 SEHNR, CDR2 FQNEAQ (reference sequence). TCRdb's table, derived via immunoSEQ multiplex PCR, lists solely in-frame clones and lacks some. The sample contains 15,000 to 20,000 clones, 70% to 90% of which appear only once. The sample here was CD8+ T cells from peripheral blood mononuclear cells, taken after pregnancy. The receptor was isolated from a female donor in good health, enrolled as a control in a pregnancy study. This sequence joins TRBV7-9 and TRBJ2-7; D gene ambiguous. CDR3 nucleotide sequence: TGTGCCAGCAGCTTAACAGCTTACGAGCAGTACTTC. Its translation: CASSLTAYEQYF.